The 17 T cell receptor beta chains in this list originate from one sample, sequenced in a study of blood T cell repertoires in COVID-19. The table came from immunoSEQ multiplex PCR; TCRdb's copy has only in-frame clones and leaves some out. This table holds 130,000 to 150,000 clones, more than 80% found once. The sequenced material came from peripheral blood. The receptors derive from a human donor in a cohort sampled during active COVID-19.

This clone has only one observation. J is TRBJ2-2 and V is TRBV12-5, with D perhaps TRBD2 (5 bases). Trimming pared 2 bases from V and 1 base from J, leaving 14 bases between. The CDR3 has 17 residues. The germline V gene has CDR1 LGHNT and CDR2 FRNRAP. CDR3 region: CASGLSPTGMNTGELFF. CDR3 DNA: TGTGCTAGTGGTTTGTCCCCTACGGGGATGAACACCGGGGAGCTGTTTTTT.

The J gene is TRBJ2-3, the V gene TRBV28, with 7 nucleotides matching TRBD2. This CDR3 spans 17 amino acids. CDR1 MDHEN and CDR2 SYDVKM come from the germline V gene. Trimming at V came to 4 bases and at J to 3 bases, leaving 13 bases not matched to a gene. The chain's CDR3 is CASSSWGGSDGTDTQYF. Written as DNA, the CDR3 is TGTGCCAGCAGTTCCTGGGGCGGGAGCGATGGAACAGATACGCAGTATTTT.

This clone was seen a few times. The V gene is TRBV24-1, the J gene TRBJ1-5; D ambiguous. The CDR3 is made up of 14 amino acids. Germline V lookup: CDR1 KGHDR, CDR2 SFDVKD. The V end lost 4 bases, the J end lost 0 bases, and 6 bases lay between the germline ends. For the CDR3, the DNA is TGTGCCACCAGTGACGTTTATAGCAATCAGCCCCAGCATTTT. Translation gives CATSDVYSNQPQHF.

Here the CDR3 DNA reads TGTGCCAGCAGCGCCCGGACAGTTACGATTGAAGCTTTCTTT. Its protein is CASSARTVTIEAFF. This sequence joins TRBV21-1 and TRBJ1-1; TRBD1, the table's D call, was not compared with the DNA. TRBV21-1 is a recognized pseudogene. The CDR3 totals 14 residues.

This clone was recorded a few times. The gene calls are TRBV4-2 and TRBJ2-5, with TRBD1 as a possible D gene (5 bases). Germline V gene sequence: CDR1 LGHNA, CDR2 YNFKEQ. V lost 4 bases, J lost 3 bases, and 18 bases lay in between. This CDR3 comprises 16 residues. CDR3 nucleotides: TGTGCCAGCAGCCGGTCCAATAGGGGCAGTGAAGAGACCCAGTACTTC. This sequence encodes CASSRSNRGSEETQYF.

CDR3 loop: CASSFDRGVNNSPLHF. The CDR3 DNA reads TGTGCCAGCAGTTTCGACAGGGGGGTAAATAATTCACCCCTCCACTTT. The chain joins TRBV28 to TRBJ1-6; 9 nucleotides align to TRBD1. The CDR3 spans 16 residues. Germline V lookup: CDR1 MDHEN, CDR2 SYDVKM. Trimming cost V 3 bases and J 5 bases; bases outside gene matches: 5. Based on the CDR3 plus reference TRBV28 and TRBJ1-6, the full variable domain is DVKVTQSSRYLVKRTGEKVFLECVQDMDHENMFWYRQDPGLGLRLIYFSYDVKMKEKGDIPEGYSVSREKKERFSLILESASTNQTSMYLCASSFDRGVNNSPLHFGNGTRLTVT.

The genes are TRBV30 and TRBJ2-7, with a weak D call TRBD1 (5 bases). This CDR3 contains 14 residues. CDR1 is GTSNPN, CDR2 SVGIG, per germline (reference sequence). The V and J ends lost 0 bases and 2 bases respectively, with 11 bases between them. CDR3 amino acids: CAWSVLETAYEQYF. The CDR3, as DNA: TGTGCCTGGAGTGTACTTGAGACAGCCTACGAGCAGTACTTC.

The chain is built from TRBV5-4 and TRBJ2-7, with 10 bases identical to TRBD2. Germline V lookup: CDR1 SGHNT, CDR2 YYREEE (reference sequence). The CDR3 length is 14 residues. V trimming: 2 bases; J trimming: 2 bases; junction bases outside the gene matches: 1. Here the CDR3 reads CASSLAGGPYEQYV. The CDR3, as DNA: TGTGCCAGCAGCTTAGCGGGAGGGCCCTACGAGCAGTACGTC.

The rearrangement joins TRBV6-5 to TRBJ1-5; weak D call: TRBD1 (6 bases). The V gene lost 3 bases and the J gene lost 6 bases, with 12 bases spanning the gap. The CDR3 has 14 amino acids. Germline-derived CDR1 and CDR2 are MNHEY and SVGAGI. CDR3 loop: CASSYHREGQPQHF. Here the CDR3 DNA reads TGTGCCAGCAGTTATCACAGGGAAGGTCAGCCCCAGCATTTT.

The V and J genes are TRBV6-1 and TRBJ2-3, with D tentatively TRBD1 (6 bases). V was clipped by 3 bases and J by 8 bases, with 15 bases between them. The CDR3 covers 14 residues. Per the germline V gene, CDR1 is MNHNS and CDR2 is SASEGT. The CDR3 spells CASSDLGQIGTQYF. CDR3 coding DNA: TGTGCCAGCAGTGACCTTGGACAGATCGGTACGCAGTATTTT.

The chain recombines TRBV11-2 with TRBJ2-2; perhaps TRBD2 as D (6 bases). Germline V gene data show CDR1 as SGHAT and CDR2 as FQNNGV. With 8 bases removed from V and 2 bases from J, the gap between germline ends came to 12 bases. The CDR3 length is 14 residues. The DNA of the CDR3 is TGTGCCAGCCGGAGGGACTTTAACACCGGGGAGCTGTTTTTT. Protein sequence: CASRRDFNTGELFF.

The chain recombines TRBV2 with TRBJ1-3; D is undetermined. CDR1 is SNHLY and CDR2 is FYNNEI in the germline V gene. The CDR3 is 14 residues long. The ends were cut back, 6 bases at V and 0 bases at J, with 9 bases in the middle. Here the CDR3 reads CASRAQISGNTIYF. The CDR3 coding sequence is TGTGCCAGCAGGGCACAGATCTCTGGAAACACCATATATTTT.

The rearrangement uses TRBV7-9 and TRBJ2-1; 7 bases are a match to TRBD2. The CDR3 runs 15 residues. J was trimmed by 9 bases and V by 5 bases; bases with no gene match: 13. Germline V gene sequence: CDR1 SEHNR, CDR2 FQNEAQ (reference sequence). CDR3 amino acids: CASSPREAPGVEQFF. As DNA, the CDR3 is TGTGCCAGCAGCCCCCGGGAGGCGCCCGGGGTTGAGCAGTTCTTC. The full variable domain, completed using reference TRBV7-9 and TRBJ2-1, is DTGVSQNPRHKITKRGQNVTFRCDPISEHNRLYWYRQTLGQGPEFLTYFQNEAQLEKSRLLSDRFSAERPKGSFSTLEIQRTEQGDSAMYLCASSPREAPGVEQFFGPGTRLTVL.

The gene calls are TRBV6-4 and TRBJ2-1; 12 bases align to TRBD2. The V and J ends lost 0 bases and 7 bases, in that order; junction bases with no gene match: 4. The CDR3 spans 16 residues. Germline CDR1 reads MRHNA; CDR2 reads SNTAGT. The CDR3 reads CASSDSTSGGGNEQFF. The CDR3 DNA follows: TGTGCCAGCAGTGACTCGACTAGCGGGGGCGGGAATGAGCAGTTCTTC.

The chain links TRBV7-2 to TRBJ2-1; 10 nucleotides agree with TRBD2. The CDR3 spans 15 residues. The germline V gene has CDR1 SGHTA and CDR2 FQGNSA. V lost 5 bases, J lost 6 bases, and 7 bases stayed unmatched. The chain's CDR3 is CASSPSGGALNEQFF. The DNA of the CDR3 is TGTGCCAGCAGCCCGAGCGGGGGGGCCCTCAATGAGCAGTTCTTC.

The genes are TRBV4-1 and TRBJ2-7, with a weak D call TRBD2 (6 bases). Germline V gives CDR1 MGHRA, CDR2 YSYEKL. The germline V and J ends were trimmed by 0 bases and 2 bases, with 14 bases remaining between them. CDR3 size: 16 residues. The DNA for the CDR3 is TGCGCCAGCAGCCAAGATGGGCAGGGAGGCACCTACGAGCAGTACTTC. Residues: CASSQDGQGGTYEQYF.

The gene calls are TRBV27 and TRBJ1-5; 8 nucleotides agree with TRBD1. V trimming: 7 bases; J trimming: 7 bases; junction bases outside the gene matches: 6. This CDR3 has 13 residues. CDR1 is MNHEY, CDR2 SMNVEV, per germline (reference sequence). The CDR3 coding sequence is TGTGCCAGCAAGACAGGGGTTGAGCAGCCCCAGCATTTT. Protein sequence: CASKTGVEQPQHF.